This TCR beta chain comes out of a study of blood T cells in healthy people across ages. The use of a sample-barcoded 5' primer and a J-beta primer mix characterized a second PCR of about 7 to 12 cycles. TCRdb itself ran the 5' RACE reads through MiXCR, one entry per CDR3 protein. This table holds approximately 730,000 distinct CDR3 sequences, about 53% found once. CDR1 and CDR2 (germline): MNHEY, SVGEGT. The CDR3 length is 15 residues. Trimming took off 6 bases at V and 11 bases at J, with 25 bases between the two ends. This chain uses TRBV6-2 or TRBV6-3 with TRBJ2-5, with D perhaps given as TRBD1 or TRBD2 (5 bases each). Input material: blood. This clonotype originated in a man older than 75 in good health. The CDR3, as DNA: TGTGCCAGCAGCCTAACCGGGACGGTCGTCAATGAGCAGTACTTC. This encodes CASSLTGTVVNEQYF.